Listed below are T cell receptor beta chains from one sample, sequenced in a study of T cells expressing NK-cell markers. TCRdb reprocessed the 5' RACE reads, keeping one entry per CDR3 protein, no DNA. The sample features 500,000 to 700,000 distinct CDR3 sequences, with 3% to 4.5% in its top ten. Sequencing input: blood T cells: a sorted CD56 or NKG2C T cell subset, CD4+ or CD8+ T cells, or bulk PBMC T cells (not recorded which). All receptors derive from a man aged 18 to 29 in good health. Each CDR3 is given with its conserved first and last residue.

J gene | V gene | CDR3 protein
TRBJ1-1 | TRBV7-2 | CASSLAGTGTRAFF
TRBJ2-1 | TRBV15 | CATSPWAQNNEQFF
TRBJ2-7 | TRBV12-3/TRBV12-4 | CASSLNGIVEQYF
TRBJ1-5 | TRBV6-5 | CASSPRGGGYNQPQHF
TRBJ1-1 | TRBV18 | CASSQGAETEAFF
TRBJ2-3 | TRBV12-3/TRBV12-4 | CASSYGASTDTQYF
TRBJ2-2 | TRBV10-3 | CAITGLATGELFF
TRBJ2-7 | TRBV5-1 | CASSSIAGGPKEQYF
TRBJ2-3 | TRBV7-3 | CASSWAQFDTQYF
TRBJ2-3 | TRBV7-2 | CASSTSPGDTQYF
TRBJ2-5 | TRBV27 | CASRRLAGETQYF
TRBJ1-1 | TRBV12-3/TRBV12-4 | CASSFGTGKAFF
TRBJ2-5 | TRBV29-1 | CSVETGAQETQYF
TRBJ1-3 | TRBV20-1 | CSATPDRGSAGNTIYF
TRBJ2-2 | TRBV11-3 | CASSLATGAVTGELFF
TRBJ2-3 | TRBV9 | CASSLSVNTQYF
TRBJ1-1 | TRBV18 | CASSRQAQGTNTEAFF
TRBJ2-1 | TRBV27 | CAIDGFSYNEQFF
TRBJ1-5 | TRBV9 | CASSEDPAEDQPQHF
TRBJ2-3 | TRBV5-5 | CASSSGGLADTQYF